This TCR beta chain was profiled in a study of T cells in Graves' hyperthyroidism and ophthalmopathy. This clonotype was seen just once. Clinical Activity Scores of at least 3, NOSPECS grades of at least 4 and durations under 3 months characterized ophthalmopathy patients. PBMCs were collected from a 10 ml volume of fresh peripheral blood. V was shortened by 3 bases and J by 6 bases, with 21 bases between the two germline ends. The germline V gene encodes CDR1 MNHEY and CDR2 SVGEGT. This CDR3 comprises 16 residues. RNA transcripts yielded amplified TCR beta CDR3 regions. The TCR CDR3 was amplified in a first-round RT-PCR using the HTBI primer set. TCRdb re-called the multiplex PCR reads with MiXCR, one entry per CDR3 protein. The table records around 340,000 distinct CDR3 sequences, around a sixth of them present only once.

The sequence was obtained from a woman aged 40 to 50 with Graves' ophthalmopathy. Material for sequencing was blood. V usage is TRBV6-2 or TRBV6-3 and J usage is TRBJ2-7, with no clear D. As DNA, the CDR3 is TGTGCCAGCAGTTATCAACTGGGGATGGCCGATGTCGAGCAGTACTTC. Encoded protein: CASSYQLGMADVEQYF.